This record looks at one T cell receptor (beta chain) sequence and its context. This clonotype was counted between two and nine times. No cognate antigen has been identified for it. Per-base quality was not reported, and no clone a single base away is much larger than it. Per the germline V gene, LGHNA is the CDR1 and YSLEER is the CDR2. Spanning cysteine to phenylalanine, the CDR3 consists of 18 amino acids. Just the 54-base CDR3 DNA is kept, in frame starting at base 1. The junction carries 24 bases between V and J, which are trimmed by 0 bases and 9 bases respectively. The TCR beta CDR3 regions were amplified from RNA transcripts. For the first round of RT-PCR on the TCR CDR3, the HTBI primer set was used together with the Qiagen OneStep RT-PCR kit. Libraries were constructed in a second round of multiplex PCR, after which size selection and purification were carried out. Sequencing of the libraries was done on an Illumina HiSeq2000 using paired-end 100 bp reads. As for the original processing: Raw data were processed with SOAPnuke, discarding reads with adapters, uncalled bases, mean Phred below 15, or no exact constant-primer or identifier match. COPE v1.2.5 was used to merge the high-quality paired reads, and each unique nucleotide sequence was defined as a clonotype. Clonotypes were aligned to IMGT TRBV, TRBD and TRBJ reference segments using MiTCR v1.1. The analysis was restricted to V-J combinations with a frequency above 0.0001, which together covered 99% to 99.2% of the repertoires. The TCS score was defined as F50 (clonal expansion) divided by E x V (chaos), with BLOSUM62-based TCRdist calculated between CDR3 peptides within each V-J. Welch's t-statistics and random forest reduced several hundred V-J features to about 13, which were used in a naive Bayes classifier (R e1071). The raw public data were reprocessed by TCRdb itself: fastp quality trimming at Q25, MiXCR clonotype calling, in-frame beta chains only. CDR3 protein sequences are deduplicated, and each keeps its most common genes and DNA. The V and J calls, along with clone size, are taken from TCRdb and not from the paper's own processing. Here the sample has about 400,000 distinct CDR3 sequences; around 16% occur a single time. Around 14% of the sample is in the top ten clones.

A patient counted as having stable Graves' hyperthyroidism if no progression to ophthalmopathy occurred over 18 months of follow-up. Hyperthyroidism patients were aged 18 to 65 years and newly diagnosed, with disease duration of less than 2 months. The study excluded patients with uncontrolled infections, other autoimmune diseases, pregnancy or lactation. Diagnoses were established on the basis of clinical symptoms, serum thyroxine and TRAb, thyroid ultrasound, and orbital computed tomography. PBMCs were separated from around 9.1 ml of fresh peripheral blood using Ficoll-Paque density gradient centrifugation. Trizol reagent was used to extract total RNA, and RNA quality was then checked on an Agilent 2100 Bioanalyzer. This entry belongs to a study of T cells in Graves' hyperthyroidism and ophthalmopathy (dated by TCRdb to between 2019 and 2020). The study in broad terms: Peripheral blood samples were taken at initial diagnosis, before any treatment was given. TCR V-J signatures able to tell the groups apart were searched for in a discovery cohort of approximately 95 patients, of whom roughly 42 had Graves' ophthalmopathy and about 55 had stable Graves' hyperthyroidism. The study also compared thyroid tissue and blood T-cell repertoires from about six Graves' hyperthyroidism patients. Prospective prediction of ophthalmopathy was tested in an independent validation cohort of fewer than 20 hyperthyroidism patients and some 17 patients who later progressed to ophthalmopathy. For training and testing, the 100 or so patients in the discovery cohort were randomly divided in a 7:3 ratio. Once sampling was done, hyperthyroidism patients were given methimazole at a starting dose of 30 mg daily, whereas ophthalmopathy patients were given high-dose intravenous methylprednisolone. The paper reports TCR Vbeta CDR3 sequencing of over 120 peripheral blood samples: some 44 ophthalmopathy, roughly 74 hyperthyroidism and approximately 17 progressor patients. Broad study findings and their caveats: During validation, the model predicted progression to ophthalmopathy a median of around 7 months ahead of onset, with almost 71% sensitivity and 72% to 80% specificity. Most expanded thyroid clonotypes (frequency above 0.001) were also detected in blood, suggesting blood repertoires may reflect thyroid immune responses. Ophthalmopathy was separated from stable hyperthyroidism by a 13 V-J signature model, with around 88% sensitivity and approximately 81% specificity obtained in cross-validation and 80%/75% obtained in testing. No statistical method was used to fix the sample size in advance, and group allocation was not hidden from the investigators.

The TCR originated in a young woman with Graves' hyperthyroidism. Sequenced material: blood. The chain is made from TRBV4-3 and TRBJ2-1, with TRBD2 perhaps the D gene, on 6 matching bases. The CDR3 amino acid sequence is: CASSQDSTLRLGFGEQFF. The sequenced DNA is TGCGCCAGCAGCCAAGACTCCACGCTTAGACTAGGTTTTGGTGAGCAGTTCTTC.